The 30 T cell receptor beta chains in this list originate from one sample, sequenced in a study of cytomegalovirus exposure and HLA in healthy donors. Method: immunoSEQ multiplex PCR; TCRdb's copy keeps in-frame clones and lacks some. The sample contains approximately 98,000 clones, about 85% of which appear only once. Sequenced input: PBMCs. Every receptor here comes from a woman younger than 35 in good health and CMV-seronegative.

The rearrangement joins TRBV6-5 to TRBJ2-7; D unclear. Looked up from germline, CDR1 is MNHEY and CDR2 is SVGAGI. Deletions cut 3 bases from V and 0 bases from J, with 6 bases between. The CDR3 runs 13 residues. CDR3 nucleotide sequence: TGTGCCAGCAGTTATTCGAGCTCCTACGAGCAGTACTTC. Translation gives CASSYSSSYEQYF.

The CDR3: CASSFSNGLETQYF. The CDR3 DNA sequence: TGTGCCAGCAGTTTTAGCAATGGCTTAGAGACCCAGTACTTC. The V gene is TRBV28, the J gene TRBJ2-5; D unclear. The CDR3 loop spans 14 amino acids. The V gene lost 3 bases and the J gene lost 4 bases, with 12 bases spanning the gap. The V gene's germline CDR1 is MDHEN and CDR2 SYDVKM.

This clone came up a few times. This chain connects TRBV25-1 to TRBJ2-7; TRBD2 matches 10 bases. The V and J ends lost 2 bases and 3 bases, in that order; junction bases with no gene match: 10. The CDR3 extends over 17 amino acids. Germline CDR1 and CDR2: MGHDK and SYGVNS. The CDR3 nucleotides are TGTGCCAGCAGTGAAAGGTTAGCGGGGGGACCATACTACGAGCAGTACTTC. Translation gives CASSERLAGGPYYEQYF.

CDR3 bases: TGTGCCAGCATAAGGACAGGGGAACTTTACGAGCAGTACTTC. Translating gives CASIRTGELYEQYF. The chain joins TRBV28 to TRBJ2-7, with 9 bases that match TRBD1. Germline V gene lookup returns CDR1 MDHEN and CDR2 SYDVKM. Trimming cost V 7 bases and J 4 bases; bases outside gene matches: 8. The CDR3 loop spans 14 amino acids.

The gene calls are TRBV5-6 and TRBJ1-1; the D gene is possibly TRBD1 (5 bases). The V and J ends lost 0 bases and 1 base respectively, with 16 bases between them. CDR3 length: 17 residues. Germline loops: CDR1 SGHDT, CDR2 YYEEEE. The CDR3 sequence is CASSLVQAGWRNTEAFF. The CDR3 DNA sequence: TGTGCCAGCAGCTTGGTTCAGGCAGGGTGGAGGAACACTGAAGCTTTCTTT. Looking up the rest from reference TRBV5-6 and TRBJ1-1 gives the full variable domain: DAGVTQSPTHLIKTRGQQVTLRCSPKSGHDTVSWYQQALGQGPQFIFQYYEEEERQRGNFPDRFSGHQFPNYSSELNVNALLLGDSALYLCASSLVQAGWRNTEAFFGQGTRLTVV.

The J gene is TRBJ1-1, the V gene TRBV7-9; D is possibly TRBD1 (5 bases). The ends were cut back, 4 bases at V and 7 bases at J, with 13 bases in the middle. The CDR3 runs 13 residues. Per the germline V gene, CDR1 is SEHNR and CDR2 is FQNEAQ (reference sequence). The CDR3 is CASSSGQGIEAFF. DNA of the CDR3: TGTGCCAGCAGCTCCGGGCAGGGAATTGAAGCTTTCTTT.

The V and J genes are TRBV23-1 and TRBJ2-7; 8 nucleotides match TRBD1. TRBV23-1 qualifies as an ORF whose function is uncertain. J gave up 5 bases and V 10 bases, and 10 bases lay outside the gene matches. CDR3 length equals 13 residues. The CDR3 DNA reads TGCGCCAAGACGACAGGGGTCTGCCACGAGCAGTACTTC. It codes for CAKTTGVCHEQYF.

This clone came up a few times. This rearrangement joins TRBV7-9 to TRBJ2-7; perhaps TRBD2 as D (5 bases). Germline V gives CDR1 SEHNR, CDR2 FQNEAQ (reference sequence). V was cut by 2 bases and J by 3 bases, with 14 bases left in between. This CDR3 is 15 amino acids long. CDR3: CASSLSASFGYEQYF. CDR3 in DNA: TGTGCCAGCAGCTTATCAGCTAGCTTTGGCTACGAGCAGTACTTC.

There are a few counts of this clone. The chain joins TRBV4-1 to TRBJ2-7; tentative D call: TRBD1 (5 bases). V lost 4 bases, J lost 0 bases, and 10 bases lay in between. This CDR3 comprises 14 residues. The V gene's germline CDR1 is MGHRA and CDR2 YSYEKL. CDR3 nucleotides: TGCGCCAGCAGCCCACAGGTTAGCTCCTACGAGCAGTACTTC. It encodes CASSPQVSSYEQYF.

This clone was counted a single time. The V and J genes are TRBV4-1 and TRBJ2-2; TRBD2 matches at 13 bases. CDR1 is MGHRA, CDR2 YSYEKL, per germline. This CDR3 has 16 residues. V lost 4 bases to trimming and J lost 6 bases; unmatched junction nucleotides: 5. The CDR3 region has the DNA TGCGCCAGCAGCCGGGAGGGACTAGCGGGGTCCGGGGAGCTGTTTTTT. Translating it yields CASSREGLAGSGELFF.

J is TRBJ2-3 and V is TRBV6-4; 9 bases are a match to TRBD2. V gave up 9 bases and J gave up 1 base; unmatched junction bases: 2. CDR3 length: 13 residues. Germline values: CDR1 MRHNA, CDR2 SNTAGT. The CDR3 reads CASPSGGTDTQYF. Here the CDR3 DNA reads TGTGCCAGTCCTAGCGGGGGCACAGATACGCAGTATTTT.

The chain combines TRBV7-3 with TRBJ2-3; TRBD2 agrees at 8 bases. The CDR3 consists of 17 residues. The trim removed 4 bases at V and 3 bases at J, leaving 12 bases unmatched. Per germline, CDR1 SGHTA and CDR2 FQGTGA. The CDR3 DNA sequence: TGTGCCAGCAGCTCGCCCGTCGGGGGGGCCATAACAGATACGCAGTATTTT. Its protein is CASSSPVGGAITDTQYF.

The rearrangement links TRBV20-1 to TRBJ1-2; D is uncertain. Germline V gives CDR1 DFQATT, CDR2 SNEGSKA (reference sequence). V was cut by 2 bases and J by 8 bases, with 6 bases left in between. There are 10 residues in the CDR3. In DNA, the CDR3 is TGCAGTGCTAGAAACGGGGGCTACACCTTC. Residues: CSARNGGYTF.

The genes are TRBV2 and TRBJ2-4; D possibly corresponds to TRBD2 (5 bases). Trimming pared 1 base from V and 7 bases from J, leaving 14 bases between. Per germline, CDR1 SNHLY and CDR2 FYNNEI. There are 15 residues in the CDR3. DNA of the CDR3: TGTGCCAGCAGTGAAGAGGCTAGCCCGGGCAACATTCAGTACTTC. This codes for CASSEEASPGNIQYF.

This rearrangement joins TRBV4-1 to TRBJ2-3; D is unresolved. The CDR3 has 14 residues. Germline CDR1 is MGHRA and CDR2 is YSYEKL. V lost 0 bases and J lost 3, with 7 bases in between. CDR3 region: CASSQDHGTDTQYF. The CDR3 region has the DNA TGCGCCAGCAGCCAAGATCACGGTACAGATACGCAGTATTTT.

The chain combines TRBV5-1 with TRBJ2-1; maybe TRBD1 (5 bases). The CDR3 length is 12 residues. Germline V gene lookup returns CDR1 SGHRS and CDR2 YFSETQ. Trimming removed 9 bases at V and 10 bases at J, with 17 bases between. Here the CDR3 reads CATYLRVGEQFF. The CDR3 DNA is TGCGCCACCTACCTCAGGGTAGGAGAGCAGTTCTTC.

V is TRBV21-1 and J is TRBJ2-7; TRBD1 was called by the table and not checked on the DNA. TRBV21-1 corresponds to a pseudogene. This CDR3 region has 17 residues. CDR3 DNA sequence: TGTGCCATCCTAGACTGCCGAGCCGGGACAGGGGGAATAGAGCAGTACTTC. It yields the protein CAILDCRAGTGGIEQYF.

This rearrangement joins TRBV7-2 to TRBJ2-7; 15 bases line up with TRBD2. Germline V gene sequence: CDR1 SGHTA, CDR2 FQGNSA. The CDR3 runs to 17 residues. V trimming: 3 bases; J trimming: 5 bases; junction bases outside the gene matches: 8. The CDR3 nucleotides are TGTGCCAGCAGCTTCAGGGGACTAGCGGGGGGTCGCAACGAGCAGTACTTC. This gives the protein CASSFRGLAGGRNEQYF.

CDR3 in amino acids: CASSTRTSGGGETQYF. CDR3 DNA: TGCGCCAGCAGCACTCGGACTAGCGGGGGGGGAGAGACCCAGTACTTC. The J gene is TRBJ2-5, the V gene TRBV5-1; 15 bases align to TRBD2. Trimming cost V 4 bases and J 4 bases; bases outside gene matches: 5. The CDR3 is 16 amino acids. Germline V gene lookup returns CDR1 SGHRS and CDR2 YFSETQ.

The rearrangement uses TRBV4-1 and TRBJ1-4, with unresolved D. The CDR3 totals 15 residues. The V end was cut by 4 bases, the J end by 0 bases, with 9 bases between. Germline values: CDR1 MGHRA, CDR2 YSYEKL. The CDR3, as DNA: TGCGCCAGCAGCCCGGGGAGTGCAACTAATGAAAAACTGTTTTTT. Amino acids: CASSPGSATNEKLFF.

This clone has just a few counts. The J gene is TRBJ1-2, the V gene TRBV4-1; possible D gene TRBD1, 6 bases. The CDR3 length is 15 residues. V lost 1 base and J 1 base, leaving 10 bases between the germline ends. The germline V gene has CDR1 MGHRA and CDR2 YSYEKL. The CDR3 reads CASSQGQVLNYGYTF. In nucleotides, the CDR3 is TGCGCCAGCAGCCAAGGACAGGTGCTTAACTATGGCTACACCTTC.

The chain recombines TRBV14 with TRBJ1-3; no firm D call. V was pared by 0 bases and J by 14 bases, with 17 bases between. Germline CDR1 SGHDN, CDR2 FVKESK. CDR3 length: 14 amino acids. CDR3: CASSQDRPPPELYF. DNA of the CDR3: TGTGCCAGCAGCCAAGATCGCCCCCCCCCGGAGCTATATTTT.

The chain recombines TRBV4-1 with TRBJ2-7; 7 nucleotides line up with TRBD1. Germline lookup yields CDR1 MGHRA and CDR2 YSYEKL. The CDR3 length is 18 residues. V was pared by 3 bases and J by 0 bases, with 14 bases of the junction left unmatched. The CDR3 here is CASSQGSPDRSPSYEQYF. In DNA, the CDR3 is TGCGCCAGCAGCCAGGGAAGCCCGGACAGGTCTCCCTCCTACGAGCAGTACTTC.

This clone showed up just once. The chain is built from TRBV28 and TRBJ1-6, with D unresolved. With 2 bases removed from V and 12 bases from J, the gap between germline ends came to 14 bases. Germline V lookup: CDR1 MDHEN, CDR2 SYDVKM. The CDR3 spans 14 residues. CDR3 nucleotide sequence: TGTGCCAGCAGTTTAGGGTGGCGGGGAGGACCCCTCCACTTT. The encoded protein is CASSLGWRGGPLHF.

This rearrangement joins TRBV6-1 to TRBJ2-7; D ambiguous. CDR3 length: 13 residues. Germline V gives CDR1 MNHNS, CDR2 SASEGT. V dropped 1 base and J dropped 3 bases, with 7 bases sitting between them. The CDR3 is CASSEGGVYEQYF. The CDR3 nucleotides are TGTGCCAGCAGTGAAGGAGGAGTCTACGAGCAGTACTTC.

The CDR3: CANCGGVSTDTQYF. The CDR3, as DNA: TGTGCCAACTGCGGGGGGGTAAGCACAGATACGCAGTATTTT. The rearrangement uses TRBV6-1 and TRBJ2-3; 9 nucleotides agree with TRBD2. The CDR3 loop spans 14 amino acids. Germline CDR1 and CDR2: MNHNS and SASEGT. The V and J ends lost 10 bases and 0 bases, in that order; junction bases with no gene match: 5.

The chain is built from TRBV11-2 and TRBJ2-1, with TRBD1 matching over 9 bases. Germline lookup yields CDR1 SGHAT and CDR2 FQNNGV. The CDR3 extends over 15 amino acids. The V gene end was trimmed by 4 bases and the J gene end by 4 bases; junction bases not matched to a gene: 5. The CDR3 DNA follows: TGTGCCAGCAGCTGGGGACAGGGAGGATACAATGAGCAGTTCTTC. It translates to CASSWGQGGYNEQFF.

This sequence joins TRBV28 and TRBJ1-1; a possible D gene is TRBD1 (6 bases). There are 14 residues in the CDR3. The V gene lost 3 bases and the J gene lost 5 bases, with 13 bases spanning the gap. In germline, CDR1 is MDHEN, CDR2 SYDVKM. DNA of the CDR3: TGTGCCAGCAGTTTGGGGGGGGCAGGGACTGAAGCTTTCTTT. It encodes CASSLGGAGTEAFF.

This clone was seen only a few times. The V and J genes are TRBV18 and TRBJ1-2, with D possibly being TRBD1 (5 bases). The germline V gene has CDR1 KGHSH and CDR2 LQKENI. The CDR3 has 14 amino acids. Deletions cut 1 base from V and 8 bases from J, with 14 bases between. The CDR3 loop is CASSPRMDIAGYTF. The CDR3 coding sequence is TGTGCCAGCTCACCACGAATGGACATAGCCGGCTACACCTTC.

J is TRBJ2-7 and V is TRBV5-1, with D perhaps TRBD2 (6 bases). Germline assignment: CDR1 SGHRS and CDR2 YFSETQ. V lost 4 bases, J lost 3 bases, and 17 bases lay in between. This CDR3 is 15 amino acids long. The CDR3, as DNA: TGCGCCAGCAGCCCGGAGGGCGGTACTAACTACGAGCAGTACTTC. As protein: CASSPEGGTNYEQYF.